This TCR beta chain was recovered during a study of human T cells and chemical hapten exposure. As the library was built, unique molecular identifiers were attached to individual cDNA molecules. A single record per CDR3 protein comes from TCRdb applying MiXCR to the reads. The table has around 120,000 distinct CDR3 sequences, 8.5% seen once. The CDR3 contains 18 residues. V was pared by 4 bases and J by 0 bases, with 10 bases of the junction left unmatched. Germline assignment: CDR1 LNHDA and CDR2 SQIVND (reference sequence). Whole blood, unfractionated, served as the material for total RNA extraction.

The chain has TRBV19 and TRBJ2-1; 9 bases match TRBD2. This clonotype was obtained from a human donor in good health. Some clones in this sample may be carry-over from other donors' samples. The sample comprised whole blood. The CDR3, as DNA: TGTGCCAGTAGTAGTTTAGGGCTAGCGGGAAGCTCCTACAATGAGCAGTTCTTC. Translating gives CASSSLGLAGSSYNEQFF.